Given below is one TCR beta chain in context. These data originate in a study of control samples from healthy donors and cancer patients. Profiling relied on immunoSEQ multiplex PCR, and the TCRdb table lists in-frame clones only, not all of them. Here the sample spans about 34,000 clones, approximately 90% being singletons. The CDR3 runs 13 residues. Trimming removed 10 bases at V and 7 bases at J, with 17 bases between. The germline V gene encodes CDR1 SGHDN and CDR2 FVKESK. The chain carries TRBV14 and TRBJ2-1; D could derive from TRBD1 or TRBD2 (5 bases each). This clonotype originated in a woman aged 40-49 years with lung cancer. The sample was PBMCs. The CDR3 sequence: CATSRDLSNEQFF. The CDR3 DNA follows: TGTGCCACGTCCCGGGACCTTTCTAATGAGCAGTTCTTC.